Shown below are 22 T cell receptor beta chains from a single sample sequenced in a study of regulatory T cells in long-lasting Graves disease (dated by TCRdb to the early 2020s). Read against the paper, the sample's time point label means: newly diagnosed GD, antithyroid drugs for less than 3 months. For both TCR sequencing and RNA sequencing, RNA was extracted from PBMCs in TRIzol. The library came from multiplex PCR. This sample was sequenced with an Illumina HiSeq 4000. TCR beta libraries were built with iRepertoire HTBI primers and Arm-PCR amplification of CDR3 regions. Through fastp at Q25 and MiXCR, TCRdb rebuilt clones from the public reads, retaining in-frame beta chains. Rows merge per CDR3 protein into single entries with the most common DNA and genes. The sample yields 400,000 to 550,000 distinct CDR3 sequences; 15% to 20% were counted once. The top ten clonotypes cover around 11% of the sample.

These data also featured in a second study, about T cells in Graves' hyperthyroidism and ophthalmopathy.

The sample consisted of peripheral blood mononuclear cells (PBMCs), taken at new diagnosis, from a patient treated with antithyroid drugs. Receptor source: a woman aged 25 to 39 with Graves disease. Donor details come from another sample of the same person, matched by shared clones.

At least ten counts were recorded for this clonotype. The rearrangement links TRBV30 to TRBJ2-5; D gene unclear. Germline values: CDR1 GTSNPN, CDR2 SVGIG (reference sequence). The V end was cut by 1 base, the J end by 5 bases, with 14 bases between. CDR3 length equals 14 residues. CDR3: CAWSDGRKIETQYF. Written as DNA, the CDR3 is TGTGCCTGGAGTGATGGCAGGAAAATTGAGACCCAGTACTTC. Variable domain in full (rest from reference TRBV30 and TRBJ2-5): SQTIHQWPATLVQPVGSPLSLECTVEGTSNPNLYWYRQAAGRGLQLLFYSVGIGQISSEVPQNLSASRPQDRQFILSSKKLLLSDSGFYLCAWSDGRKIETQYFGPGTRLLVL.

The V call is TRBV6-2 or TRBV6-3, the J call TRBJ2-7; 8 bases are shared with TRBD2. Germline V gene lookup returns CDR1 MNHEY and CDR2 SVGEGT. The V segment lost 6 bases and the J segment 5 bases; nucleotides outside the gene matches: 6. The CDR3 is 13 residues long. This chain's CDR3 is CASSHGGGDEQYF. The CDR3 DNA sequence: TGTGCCAGCAGCCACGGGGGGGGCGACGAGCAGTACTTC.

With regard to this clonotype: A far larger clone differs by one base, so this is likely a read error. The V call is TRBV7-2, the J call TRBJ2-1; possible D gene TRBD2, 6 bases. The V end was cut by 7 bases, the J end by 4 bases, with 17 bases between. The CDR3 sequence is 15 residues long. Germline V CDR1 and CDR2: SGHTA, FQGNSA. The CDR3 loop is CASNRGASVYNEQFF. The CDR3 bases are TGTGCCAGCAACCGCGGGGCTAGCGTTTACAATGAGCAGTTCTTC.

This clonotype has just a few counts. CDR3 sequence (DNA): TGTGCCAGCAGCGTAGGGACAGCGAGCTCTGGAAACACCATATATTTT. Its translation: CASSVGTASSGNTIYF. This sequence joins TRBV9 and TRBJ1-3, with a weak D call TRBD1 (6 bases). CDR3 length: 16 residues. Trimming removed 0 bases from V and 0 bases from J, with 10 bases in between. In germline, CDR1 is SGDLS, CDR2 YYNGEE.

This chain connects TRBV4-2 to TRBJ2-7; D gene unclear. Trimming cost V 4 bases and J 5 bases, with 12 bases left between them. CDR3 length equals 13 residues. Germline V gene lookup returns CDR1 LGHNA and CDR2 YNFKEQ. This chain's CDR3 is CASSPPSSHEQYF. As DNA, the CDR3 is TGTGCCAGCAGCCCACCCTCTTCCCACGAGCAGTACTTC.

This clonotype was detected many times. The chain links TRBV20-1 to TRBJ2-1; no clear D. V was cut by 0 bases and J by 7 bases, with 1 base left in between. Germline loops: CDR1 DFQATT, CDR2 SNEGSKA (reference sequence). The CDR3 has 10 residues. Here the CDR3 DNA reads TGCAGTGCTAGAGAGAATGAGCAGTTCTTC. This codes for CSARENEQFF.

This clonotype was counted at least ten times. The J gene is TRBJ1-2, the V gene TRBV28; no firm D call. The CDR3 is 15 amino acids. Germline loops: CDR1 MDHEN, CDR2 SYDVKM. Trimming pared 6 bases from V and 0 bases from J, leaving 14 bases between. CDR3 protein: CASRIRRAANYGYTF. The CDR3 nucleotides read TGTGCCAGCAGAATCAGGAGGGCCGCTAACTATGGCTACACCTTC.

The table lists this clonotype with many counts. The chain has TRBV11-2 and TRBJ1-1; D gene ambiguous. This CDR3 has 13 residues. CDR1 and CDR2 (germline): SGHAT, FQNNGV. Trimming pared 1 base from V and 2 bases from J, leaving 5 bases between. DNA for the CDR3: TGTGCCAGCAGCTTAGGACCTAACACTGAAGCTTTCTTT. Amino acids: CASSLGPNTEAFF. The full variable domain, with the rest looked up from reference TRBV11-2 and TRBJ1-1, is EAGVAQSPRYKIIEKRQSVAFWCNPISGHATLYWYQQILGQGPKLLIQFQNNGVVDDSQLPKDRFSAERLKGVDSTLKIQPAKLEDSAVYLCASSLGPNTEAFFGQGTRLTVV.

This clonotype has a count of ten or more. The rearrangement uses TRBV12-3 or TRBV12-4 and TRBJ2-2; 13 nucleotides align to TRBD2. After removal of 4 bases from V and 0 bases from J, the junction contained 8 bases not matched to a gene. This CDR3 spans 19 amino acids. This chain's CDR3 is CASSSRTSGRRSNTGELFF. In nucleotides, the CDR3 is TGTGCCAGCAGTTCCCGGACTAGCGGGAGAAGATCGAACACCGGGGAGCTGTTTTTT.

The rearrangement joins TRBV9 to TRBJ2-2; possibly TRBD2 for D (6 bases). This CDR3 region has 14 residues. Germline lookup yields CDR1 SGDLS and CDR2 YYNGEE. The V end was cut by 0 bases, the J end by 6 bases, with 9 bases between. The CDR3 region has the DNA TGTGCCAGCAGCGTAGCGGGAGAGGCCGGGGAGCTGTTTTTT. Translated, it gives CASSVAGEAGELFF.

The rearrangement joins TRBV29-1 to TRBJ1-1; D perhaps matches TRBD1 (5 bases). CDR1 is SQVTM, CDR2 ANQGSEA, per germline. V was trimmed by 2 bases and J by 7 bases, leaving 20 bases between them. The CDR3 spans 15 residues. The CDR3 sequence: CSVERDGGWDHEAFF. The DNA of the CDR3 is TGCAGCGTTGAAAGGGACGGTGGATGGGACCATGAAGCTTTCTTT.

This clonotype was detected many times. The chain employs TRBV6-5 and TRBJ2-2; D not resolved. The length of the CDR3 is 14 residues. V shed 5 bases and J shed 6 bases, with 13 bases lying between them. Germline CDR1 reads MNHEY; CDR2 reads SVGAGI. The DNA of the CDR3 is TGTGCCAGCAGTGACTGGAGTGGGGCCGGGGAGCTGTTTTTT. Its protein is CASSDWSGAGELFF.

This clonotype was picked up many times. V and J are TRBV3-1 and TRBJ2-5; D gene uncertain. This CDR3 has 11 amino acids. Trimming pared 3 bases from V and 6 bases from J, leaving 5 bases between. In germline, CDR1 is LGHDT, CDR2 YNNKEL (reference sequence). The CDR3 sequence is CASSQGQTQYF. DNA of the CDR3: TGTGCCAGCAGCCAGGGCCAGACCCAGTACTTC.

A few counts support this clonotype. The CDR3 ends on some other residue instead of the conserved phenylalanine or tryptophan, so this is likely a read error. V and J are TRBV27 and TRBJ2-1, with 7 bases identical to TRBD1. The J call may be faulty, since TRBJ2-5 better matches the DNA end. Germline CDR1 reads MNHEY; CDR2 reads SMNVEV (reference sequence). The length of the CDR3 is 13 residues. CDR3 nucleotide sequence: TGTGCCAGCAGTGTGACAGGGTTCGAGACCCAGTACCTC. Residues: CASSVTGFETQYL.

In regard to this clonotype: A read error is the likely source, as a far larger clone sits one nucleotide away. The chain combines TRBV11-2 with TRBJ2-1; D is ambiguous. The CDR3 is made up of 13 amino acids. V was trimmed by 3 bases and J by 10 bases, leaving 13 bases between them. Germline V gene lookup returns CDR1 SGHAT and CDR2 FQNNGV. CDR3 sequence: CASSFQTNYEQFF. The CDR3 DNA reads TGTGCCAGCAGCTTCCAGACCAACTACGAGCAGTTCTTC.

This clonotype was detected many times. This sequence joins TRBV27 and TRBJ2-3; the D gene is possibly TRBD2 (5 bases). V was cut by 5 bases and J by 3 bases, with 12 bases left in between. The germline gives CDR1 MNHEY, CDR2 SMNVEV (reference sequence). The CDR3 runs 14 residues. As DNA, the CDR3 is TGTGCCAGCAGTACGTTGGGGAGAACAGATACGCAGTATTTT. Protein: CASSTLGRTDTQYF.

This clonotype has ten or more counts. This chain joins TRBV5-1 and TRBJ2-1; the match to TRBD2 covers 9 bases. CDR3 length equals 14 residues. The junction had 4 bases not matched to a gene; V was cut back by 5 bases and J by 4 bases. CDR1 and CDR2 (germline): SGHRS, YFSETQ. CDR3 region: CASRGLAGYNEQFF. For the CDR3, the DNA is TGCGCCAGCAGGGGACTAGCCGGGTACAATGAGCAGTTCTTC.

The chain recombines TRBV4-1 with TRBJ1-1; D remains ambiguous. The CDR3 spans 14 residues. V was cut by 0 bases and J by 0 bases, with 5 bases left in between. The germline gives CDR1 MGHRA, CDR2 YSYEKL. The DNA for the CDR3 is TGCGCCAGCAGCCAAGAAAGTATGAACACTGAAGCTTTCTTT. Translating gives CASSQESMNTEAFF.

V is TRBV20-1 and J is TRBJ1-6; D is perhaps TRBD1 (6 bases). Germline CDR1 is DFQATT and CDR2 is SNEGSKA (reference sequence). V gave up 0 bases and J gave up 4 bases, with 10 bases separating them. The CDR3 consists of 15 residues. The DNA of the CDR3 is TGCAGTGCTAGAGACCAACAGGGTTATAATTCACCCCTCCACTTT. This encodes CSARDQQGYNSPLHF.

V and J are TRBV12-3 or TRBV12-4 and TRBJ2-5; D call uncertain. There are 14 residues in the CDR3. The ends were cut back, 4 bases at V and 7 bases at J, with 16 bases in the middle. The DNA for the CDR3 is TGTGCCAGCAGTTCCTTAGTGGCATTCGCGACCCAGTACTTC. This translates into CASSSLVAFATQYF.

This clonotype was detected only a few times. The chain has TRBV15 and TRBJ2-2, with a tentative D call TRBD2 (6 bases). The CDR3 has 15 residues. Trimming left V 1 base short and J 3 bases short, with 9 bases between. The germline gives CDR1 LNHNV, CDR2 YYDKDF (reference sequence). In DNA, the CDR3 is TGTGCCACCAGCAGAGCGGGAGTCGACACCGGGGAGCTGTTTTTT. Translating it yields CATSRAGVDTGELFF.

Many counts were recorded for this clonotype. This rearrangement joins TRBV18 to TRBJ2-7; TRBD1 might be the D (5 bases). Looked up from germline, CDR1 is KGHSH and CDR2 is LQKENI. The germline V and J ends were trimmed by 5 bases and 6 bases, with 14 bases remaining between them. The CDR3 consists of 13 residues. The CDR3 protein is CASSIADTAEQYF. The CDR3 coding sequence is TGTGCCAGCTCAATCGCGGACACTGCCGAGCAGTACTTC. The full variable domain, its missing parts supplied by reference TRBV18 and TRBJ2-7, is NAGVMQNPRHLVRRRGQEARLRCSPMKGHSHVYWYRQLPEEGLKFMVYLQKENIIDESGMPKERFSAEFPKEGPSILRIQQVVRGDSAAYFCASSIADTAEQYFGPGTRLTVT.